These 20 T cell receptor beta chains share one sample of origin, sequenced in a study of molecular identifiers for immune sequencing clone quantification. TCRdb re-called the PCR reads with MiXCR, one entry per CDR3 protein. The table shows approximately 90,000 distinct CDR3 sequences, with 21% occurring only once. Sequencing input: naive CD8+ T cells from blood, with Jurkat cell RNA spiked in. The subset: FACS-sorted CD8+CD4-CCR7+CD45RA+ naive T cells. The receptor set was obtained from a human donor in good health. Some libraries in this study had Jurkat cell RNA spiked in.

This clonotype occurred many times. CDR3 sequence (DNA): TGTGCCAGCAGTTTAACCACCGGGGAGCTGTTTTTT. It translates to CASSLTTGELFF. The chain employs TRBV12-3 or TRBV12-4 and TRBJ2-2, with D unclear. This CDR3 spans 12 amino acids. The V end lost 2 bases, the J end lost 4 bases, and 2 bases lay between the germline ends.

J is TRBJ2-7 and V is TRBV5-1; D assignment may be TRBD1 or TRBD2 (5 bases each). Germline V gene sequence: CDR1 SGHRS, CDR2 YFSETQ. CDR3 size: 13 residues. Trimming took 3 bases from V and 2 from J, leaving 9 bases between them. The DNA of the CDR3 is TGCGCCAGCAGCTGGGACGATCCCTACGAGCAGTACTTC. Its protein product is CASSWDDPYEQYF.

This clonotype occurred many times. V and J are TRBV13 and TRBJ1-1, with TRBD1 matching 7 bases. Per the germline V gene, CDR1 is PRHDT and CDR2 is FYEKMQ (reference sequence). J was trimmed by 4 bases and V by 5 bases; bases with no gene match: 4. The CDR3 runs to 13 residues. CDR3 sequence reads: CASSDRVRTEAFF. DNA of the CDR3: TGTGCCAGCAGCGACAGGGTTCGCACTGAAGCTTTCTTT.

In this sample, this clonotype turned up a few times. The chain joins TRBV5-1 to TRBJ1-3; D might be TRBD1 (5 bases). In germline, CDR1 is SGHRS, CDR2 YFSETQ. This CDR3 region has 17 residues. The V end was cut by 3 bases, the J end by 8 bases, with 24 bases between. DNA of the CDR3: TGCGCCAGCAGCTCTACCCCAGGGCCTGATATGACGGACACCATATATTTT. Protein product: CASSSTPGPDMTDTIYF.

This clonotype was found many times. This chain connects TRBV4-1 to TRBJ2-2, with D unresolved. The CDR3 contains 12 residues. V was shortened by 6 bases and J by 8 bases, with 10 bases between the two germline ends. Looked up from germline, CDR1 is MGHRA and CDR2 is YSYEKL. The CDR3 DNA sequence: TGCGCCAGCAGTCAGCCTTTTGGGGAGCTGTTTTTT. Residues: CASSQPFGELFF.

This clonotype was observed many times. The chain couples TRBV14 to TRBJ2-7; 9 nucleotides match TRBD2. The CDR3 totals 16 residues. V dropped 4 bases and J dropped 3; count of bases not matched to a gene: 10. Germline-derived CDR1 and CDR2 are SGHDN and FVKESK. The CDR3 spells CASSPGRLADIYEQYF. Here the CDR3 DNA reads TGTGCCAGCAGCCCGGGTAGACTAGCGGACATCTACGAGCAGTACTTC.

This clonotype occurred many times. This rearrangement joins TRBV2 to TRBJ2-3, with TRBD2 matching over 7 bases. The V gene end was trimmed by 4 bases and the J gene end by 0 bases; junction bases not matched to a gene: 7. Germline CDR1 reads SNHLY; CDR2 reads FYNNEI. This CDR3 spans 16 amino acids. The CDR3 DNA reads TGTGCCAGCAGTGGGGCTAGCGGAACTAGCACAGATACGCAGTATTTT. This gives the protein CASSGASGTSTDTQYF.

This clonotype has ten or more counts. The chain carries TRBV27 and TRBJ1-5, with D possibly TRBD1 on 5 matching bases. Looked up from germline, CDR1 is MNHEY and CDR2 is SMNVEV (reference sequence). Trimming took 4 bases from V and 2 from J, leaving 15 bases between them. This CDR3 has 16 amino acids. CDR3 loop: CASSSIAGAGNQPQHF. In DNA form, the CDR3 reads TGTGCCAGCAGTTCTATCGCTGGGGCGGGCAATCAGCCCCAGCATTTT.

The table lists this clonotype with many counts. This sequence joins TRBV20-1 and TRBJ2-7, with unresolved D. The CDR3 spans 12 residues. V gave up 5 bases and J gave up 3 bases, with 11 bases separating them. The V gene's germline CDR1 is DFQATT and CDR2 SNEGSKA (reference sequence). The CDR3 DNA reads TGCAGTGCTGGGTTCGACGGCTACGAGCAGTACTTC. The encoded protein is CSAGFDGYEQYF.

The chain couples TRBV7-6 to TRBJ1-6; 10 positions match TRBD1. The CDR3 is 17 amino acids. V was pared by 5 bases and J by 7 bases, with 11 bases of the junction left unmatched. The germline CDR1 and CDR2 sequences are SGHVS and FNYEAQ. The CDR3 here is CASSPIVRDRGNSPLHF. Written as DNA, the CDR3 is TGTGCCAGCAGCCCGATCGTCCGGGACAGGGGCAATTCACCCCTCCACTTT.

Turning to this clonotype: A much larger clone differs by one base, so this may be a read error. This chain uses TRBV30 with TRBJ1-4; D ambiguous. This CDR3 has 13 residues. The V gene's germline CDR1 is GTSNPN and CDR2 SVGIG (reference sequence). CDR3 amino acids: CAWSWSYNEKLVF. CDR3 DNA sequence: TGTGCCTGGAGTTGGAGTTATAATGAAAAACTGGTTTTT.

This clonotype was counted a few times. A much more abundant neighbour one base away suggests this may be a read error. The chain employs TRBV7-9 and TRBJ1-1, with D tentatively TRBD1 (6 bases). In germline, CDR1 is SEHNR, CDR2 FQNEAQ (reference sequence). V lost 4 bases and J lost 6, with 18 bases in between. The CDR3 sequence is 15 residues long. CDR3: CASSCPGGQSSEAFF. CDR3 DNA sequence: TGTGCCAGCAGCTGCCCCGGGGGGCAAAGTTCTGAAGCTTTCTTT.

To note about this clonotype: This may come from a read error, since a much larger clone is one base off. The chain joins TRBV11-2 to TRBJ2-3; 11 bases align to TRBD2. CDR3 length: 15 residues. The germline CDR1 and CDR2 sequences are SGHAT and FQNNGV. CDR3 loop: CASGSRLAGSDTQCF. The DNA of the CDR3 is TGTGCCAGCGGCAGTAGACTAGCGGGATCAGATACGCAGTGTTTT.

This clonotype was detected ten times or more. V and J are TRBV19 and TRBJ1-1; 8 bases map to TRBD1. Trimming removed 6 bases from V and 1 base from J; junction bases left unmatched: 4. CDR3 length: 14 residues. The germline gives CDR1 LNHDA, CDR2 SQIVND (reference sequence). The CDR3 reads CASSYRGTNTEAFF. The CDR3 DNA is TGTGCCAGTAGCTACAGGGGGACGAACACTGAAGCTTTCTTT.

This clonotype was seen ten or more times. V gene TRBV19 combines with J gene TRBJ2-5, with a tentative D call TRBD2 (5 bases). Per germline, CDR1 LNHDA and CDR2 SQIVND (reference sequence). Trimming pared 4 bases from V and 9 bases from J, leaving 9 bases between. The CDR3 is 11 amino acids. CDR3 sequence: CASSSPEAQYF. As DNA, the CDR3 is TGTGCCAGTAGTAGCCCGGAGGCCCAGTACTTC.

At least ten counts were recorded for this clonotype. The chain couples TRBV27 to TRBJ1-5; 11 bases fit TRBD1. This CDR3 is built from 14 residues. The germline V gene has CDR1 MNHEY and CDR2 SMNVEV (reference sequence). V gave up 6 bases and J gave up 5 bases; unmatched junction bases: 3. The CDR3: CASSGTGGHQPQHF. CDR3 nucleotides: TGTGCCAGCAGCGGGACAGGGGGGCATCAGCCCCAGCATTTT.

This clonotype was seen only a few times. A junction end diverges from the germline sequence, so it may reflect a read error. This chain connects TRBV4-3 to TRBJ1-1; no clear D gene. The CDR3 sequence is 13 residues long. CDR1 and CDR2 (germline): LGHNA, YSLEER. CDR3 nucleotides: TGCGCCAGCAGCCAAGACTGGTCGGGGTCAAGTCTCTTT. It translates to CASSQDWSGSSLF.

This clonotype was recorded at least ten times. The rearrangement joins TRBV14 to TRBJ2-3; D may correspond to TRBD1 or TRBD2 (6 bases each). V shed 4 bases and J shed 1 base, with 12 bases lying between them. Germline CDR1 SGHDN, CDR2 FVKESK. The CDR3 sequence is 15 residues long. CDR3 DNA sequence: TGTGCCAGCAGCCCAATGGAGGGGGGCACAGATACGCAGTATTTT. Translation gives CASSPMEGGTDTQYF.

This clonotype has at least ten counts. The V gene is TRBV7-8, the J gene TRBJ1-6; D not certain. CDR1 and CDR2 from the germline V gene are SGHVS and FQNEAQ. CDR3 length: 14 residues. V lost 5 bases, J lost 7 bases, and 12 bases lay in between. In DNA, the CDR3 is TGTGCCAGCAGCGTGGACCTTACGAATTCACCCCTCCACTTT. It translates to CASSVDLTNSPLHF.

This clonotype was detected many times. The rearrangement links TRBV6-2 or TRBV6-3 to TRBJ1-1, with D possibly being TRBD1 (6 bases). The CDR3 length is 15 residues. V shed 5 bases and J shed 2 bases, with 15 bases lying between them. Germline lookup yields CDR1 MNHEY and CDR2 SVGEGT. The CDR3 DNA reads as TGTGCCAGCAGTCTCGTCCAGGGGACAAACACTGAAGCTTTCTTT. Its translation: CASSLVQGTNTEAFF.